Reported below is one T cell receptor beta chain. Its target is not known. The time point is: healthy volunteer bleed at 2 weeks. Whole blood, unfractionated, served as the material for total RNA extraction. Trimming cost V 5 bases and J 3 bases; bases outside gene matches: 7. The CDR3 totals 15 residues. Per the germline V gene, CDR1 is SGHRS and CDR2 is YFSETQ. The sample belongs to a study of human T cells and chemical hapten exposure. The overall study: Slight differences in pooled library volume were the main source of varying TCR yields across samples. Findings and limits, study-wide: Sensitizing to DPC left TCRs with a frequency above 1 in 1000 unaltered.

Individual cDNA molecules received unique molecular identifiers in the library. In the authors' workflow: Individual samples carried between 23,224 and 690,600 TCRs, with 95,638 as the median. TCRdb itself ran the RACE reads through MiXCR, one entry per CDR3 protein. The V and J calls shown here were made by TCRdb, not taken from the authors' results. The repertoire holds about 45,000 distinct CDR3 sequences, with about 4.5% as singletons. This chain uses TRBV5-1 with TRBJ2-4; 8 bases map to TRBD1. The specimen was whole blood. This receptor was taken from a human donor in good health. Some clones in this sample may be carry-over from other donors' samples. CDR3 residues: CASRPTGVGKNIQYF. CDR3 coding DNA: TGCGCCAGCAGACCGACAGGGGTTGGCAAAAACATTCAGTACTTC.